The 19 T cell receptor beta chains given below trace back to one sample, sequenced in a study of immune evolution from preneoplasia to lung adenocarcinoma (dated by TCRdb to the early 2020s). Library generation was performed with the immunoSEQ multiplex PCR assay. The clones in this table, taken by TCRdb from immuneACCESS, are in-frame only. Not every clone is retained; where verified, under half of the shortfall comes from an unresolved V gene, and the cause of the rest is unknown. The sample table records tens of thousands of clones; approximately 71% of these occur just once. The ten largest account for around 5.2% of the sample. Sequenced: FFPE invasive lung adenocarcinoma tissue. The sample's cell subset or site, from its label and the paper: frankly invasive lung adenocarcinoma (ADC). The receptors stem from a person aged 55 to 75 with lung adenocarcinoma.

V and J are TRBV11-2 and TRBJ2-1; 9 bases agree with TRBD2. The CDR3 sequence is 15 residues long. Looked up from germline, CDR1 is SGHAT and CDR2 is FQNNGV. V was pared by 3 bases and J by 8 bases, with 8 bases of the junction left unmatched. The CDR3 region has the DNA TGTGCCAGCAGCTTTGTTGCGGGAGGGCCTGATGAGCAGTTCTTC. Protein sequence: CASSFVAGGPDEQFF. Full variable domain (remainder filled in from reference TRBV11-2 and TRBJ2-1): EAGVAQSPRYKIIEKRQSVAFWCNPISGHATLYWYQQILGQGPKLLIQFQNNGVVDDSQLPKDRFSAERLKGVDSTLKIQPAKLEDSAVYLCASSFVAGGPDEQFFGPGTRLTVL.

The chain uses TRBV4-1 and TRBJ2-3; no clear D. The CDR3 is 14 residues long. The germline V gene has CDR1 MGHRA and CDR2 YSYEKL. The germline V and J ends were trimmed by 5 bases and 4 bases, with 13 bases remaining between them. Here the CDR3 reads CASSRAGRADTQYF. CDR3 coding DNA: TGCGCCAGCAGCAGGGCCGGTCGGGCAGATACGCAGTATTTT.

This chain links TRBV10-2 with TRBJ2-5, with TRBD2 matching 13 bases. CDR3 size: 16 residues. Germline V gene lookup returns CDR1 WSHSY and CDR2 SAAADI. Trimming at V came to 4 bases and at J to 2 bases, leaving 4 bases not matched to a gene. This CDR3 is CASSGLAGGFQETQYF. The CDR3 coding sequence is TGCGCCAGCAGTGGACTAGCGGGAGGCTTTCAAGAGACCCAGTACTTC.

This clone was seen only a few times. The V call is TRBV5-8, the J call TRBJ2-6, with 8 nucleotides matching TRBD2. V lost 7 bases and J lost 1; bases outside the gene matches: 10. The CDR3 is made up of 17 amino acids. Germline V gives CDR1 SGHTS, CDR2 YDEGEE. The chain's CDR3 is CASQPSGSVSGANVLTF. In DNA, the CDR3 is TGTGCCAGCCAGCCAAGCGGGAGTGTTTCTGGGGCCAACGTCCTGACTTTC.

This clone was seen only once. The V call is TRBV29-1, the J call TRBJ1-2, with a possible D match to TRBD1 (6 bases). Germline CDR1 SQVTM, CDR2 ANQGSEA. Trimming left V 4 bases short and J 4 bases short, with 13 bases between. This CDR3 has 13 residues. For the CDR3, the DNA is TGCAGCGTTGGGACAGCCCGCGGCTATGGCTACACCTTC. It is translated as CSVGTARGYGYTF.

V and J are TRBV6-1 and TRBJ2-3; 7 nucleotides align to TRBD2. The CDR3 sequence is 14 residues long. V trimming: 7 bases; J trimming: 4 bases; junction bases outside the gene matches: 8. CDR1 is MNHNS and CDR2 is SASEGT in the germline V gene. CDR3 loop: CASKEGGPSDTQYF. Written as DNA, the CDR3 is TGTGCCAGCAAGGAGGGAGGGCCATCAGATACGCAGTATTTT.

This clone was counted a single time. The rearrangement links TRBV6-4 to TRBJ2-7; possible D gene TRBD1, 5 bases. This CDR3 contains 15 residues. Germline V gene lookup returns CDR1 MRHNA and CDR2 SNTAGT. Trimming removed 3 bases from V and 7 bases from J, with 19 bases in between. The CDR3 coding sequence is TGTGCCAGCAGTGAAAGGGGCAGGGCCTCTCGAGAGCAGTACTTC. Residues: CASSERGRASREQYF.

V usage is TRBV7-2 and J usage is TRBJ2-7; D gene unclear. Trimming stripped 5 bases from V and 3 bases from J, with 5 bases between. CDR1 is SGHTA, CDR2 FQGNSA, per germline. The CDR3 totals 11 residues. The CDR3 sequence is CASSLHYEQYF. CDR3 DNA sequence: TGTGCCAGCAGCCTTCACTACGAGCAGTACTTC.

The J gene is TRBJ2-5, the V gene TRBV7-9; 9 nucleotides agree with TRBD1. The CDR3 extends over 15 amino acids. The germline V gene has CDR1 SEHNR and CDR2 FQNEAQ (reference sequence). With 2 bases clipped from V and 3 bases from J, the junction kept 4 bases outside the gene matches. CDR3 sequence (DNA): TGTGCCAGCAGCTTATTGGGGACAGGGAAAGAGACCCAGTACTTC. Residues: CASSLLGTGKETQYF.

The chain links TRBV19 to TRBJ2-1, with D unclear. Germline V gene data show CDR1 as LNHDA and CDR2 as SQIVND (reference sequence). V was trimmed by 5 bases and J by 2 bases, leaving 19 bases between them. The CDR3 has 17 amino acids. In nucleotides, the CDR3 is TGTGCCAGTAGTGGCCGAGGTGGTAAGGGTGCCTACAATGAGCAGTTCTTC. Residues: CASSGRGGKGAYNEQFF.

The V and J genes are TRBV29-1 and TRBJ1-1, with 7 bases matching TRBD1. The CDR3 has 13 residues. J was trimmed by 4 bases and V by 3 bases; bases with no gene match: 5. The germline V gene has CDR1 SQVTM and CDR2 ANQGSEA. CDR3 nucleotides: TGCAGCGTTGATAGGCGGGACAGCACTGAAGCTTTCTTT. This translates into CSVDRRDSTEAFF.

This clone has a handful of counts. The chain couples TRBV6-4 to TRBJ2-7; 9 nucleotides line up with TRBD2. CDR1 and CDR2 (germline): MRHNA, SNTAGT. The junction had 9 bases not matched to a gene; V was cut back by 6 bases and J by 0 bases. The CDR3 is made up of 16 amino acids. In nucleotides, the CDR3 is TGTGCCAGCAGACGCCCCGGGACTAGCAGCTCCTACGAGCAGTACTTC. It codes for CASRRPGTSSSYEQYF.

The chain joins TRBV28 to TRBJ2-2, with 8 bases fitting TRBD1. V dropped 6 bases and J dropped 3; count of bases not matched to a gene: 6. Germline CDR1 MDHEN, CDR2 SYDVKM. The CDR3 extends over 15 amino acids. This chain's CDR3 is CASRVTGGYTGELFF. The CDR3 DNA follows: TGTGCCAGCAGAGTCACAGGGGGGTACACCGGGGAGCTGTTTTTT.

This sequence joins TRBV7-6 and TRBJ2-5; no clear D. This CDR3 has 13 residues. The V and J ends lost 1 base and 2 bases respectively, with 5 bases between them. Germline V lookup: CDR1 SGHVS, CDR2 FNYEAQ. CDR3 DNA: TGTGCCAGCAGCTTAGGAGTACAAGAGACCCAGTACTTC. It codes for CASSLGVQETQYF.

As to this clone: In the same sample, other DNA sequences code for this CDR3. V is TRBV7-2 and J is TRBJ1-2; 8 bases are a match to TRBD1. The J segment lost 4 bases and the V segment lost 3 bases, leaving 10 bases of the junction unmatched. The CDR3 has 16 residues. Per germline, CDR1 SGHTA and CDR2 FQGNSA. The CDR3, as DNA: TGTGCCAGCAGCTTTTCCGGGACAGGAAAGAGCTATGGCTACACCTTC. It is translated as CASSFSGTGKSYGYTF.

This chain links TRBV10-3 with TRBJ2-1; D not certain. Germline CDR1 reads ENHRY; CDR2 reads SYGVKD. The CDR3 length is 16 residues. The V gene lost 0 bases and the J gene lost 8 bases, with 17 bases spanning the gap. CDR3 sequence: CAISESTQARPDEQFF. The DNA for the CDR3 is TGTGCCATCAGTGAGTCGACTCAGGCCCGGCCAGATGAGCAGTTCTTC.

The V call is TRBV7-2, the J call TRBJ2-2; D perhaps matches TRBD2 (6 bases). This CDR3 is built from 15 residues. Trimming took 1 base from V and 5 from J, leaving 11 bases between them. Per the germline V gene, CDR1 is SGHTA and CDR2 is FQGNSA. The CDR3 region is CASSLGAGNTGELFF. Here the CDR3 DNA reads TGTGCCAGCAGCTTAGGGGCGGGAAATACCGGGGAGCTGTTTTTT.

In its sample, this clone was seen once. This rearrangement joins TRBV7-2 to TRBJ1-1; D is unresolved. The V gene lost 1 base and the J gene lost 0 bases, with 9 bases spanning the gap. The germline V gene encodes CDR1 SGHTA and CDR2 FQGNSA. The CDR3 consists of 15 residues. The CDR3 nucleotides read TGTGCCAGCAGCTTAGAGCGGAGATTGAACACTGAAGCTTTCTTT. It translates to CASSLERRLNTEAFF.

The chain joins TRBV28 to TRBJ1-4; TRBD1 agrees at 7 bases. The CDR3 covers 14 residues. V shed 6 bases, J shed 5 bases, and the junction held 6 bases outside the gene matches. The germline V gene has CDR1 MDHEN and CDR2 SYDVKM. The CDR3 here is CASSSSTGNEKLFF. The CDR3 DNA follows: TGTGCCAGCAGCTCCTCGACAGGGAATGAAAAACTGTTTTTT.